The rows below give T cell receptor beta chains drawn from one sample of a study of T cells in Graves' hyperthyroidism and ophthalmopathy. One entry per CDR3 protein results from TCRdb running MiXCR on the multiplex PCR reads. This table holds under 350,000 distinct CDR3 sequences, roughly an eighth found once. Sequenced sample: blood. These receptors came from a woman aged 40-49 years with Graves' hyperthyroidism. Both conserved end residues are part of each CDR3.

TRBJ1-6 TRBV29-1 CSVRQNYNSPLHF
TRBJ2-7 TRBV20-1 CSARDPSGRPYEQYF
TRBJ2-1 TRBV19 CASRPLSGTSRNEQFF
TRBJ2-2 TRBV5-4 CASTLRPANTGELFF
TRBJ2-3 TRBV30 CAWELADTQYF
TRBJ2-2 TRBV5-1 CASSPGRPGAGELFF
TRBJ1-2 TRBV2 CASSGWDNYGYTF
TRBJ1-6 TRBV5-5 CASSLYRGQDSPLHF
TRBJ2-2 TRBV3-1 CASSRLAGENTGELFF
TRBJ2-1 TRBV12-3/TRBV12-4 CASSLELAGGGSEQFF